This T cell receptor beta chain was captured by sequencing in a study of Ad26.COV2.S vaccination and SARS-CoV-2 variants. V was pared by 1 base and J by 3 bases, with 2 bases of the junction left unmatched. CDR3 length equals 14 residues. Germline-derived CDR1 and CDR2 are KGHSH and LQKENI. The repertoire was sequenced with immunoSEQ multiplex PCR; TCRdb's copy has only in-frame clones and lacks some. The sample has approximately 240,000 clones, 85% to 90% seen once; the top ten hold about 10%. Treatment of the sample: about 20 received Ad26.COV2.S at low or high dose, single or two shots; about 5 received placebo; per-sample allocation not given. Collection of the samples took place on day 63 after the first injection of vaccine or placebo.

The specimen was peripheral blood, collected in a trial of Ad26.COV2.S vaccine versus placebo. This clonotype was obtained from a person aged 18-65 years who received the Ad26.COV2.S COVID-19 vaccine or a placebo. The V call is TRBV18, the J call TRBJ2-7; 8 bases match TRBD1. This CDR3 reads CASSPHGQGYEQYF. The DNA for the CDR3 is TGTGCCAGCTCACCACATGGACAGGGCTACGAGCAGTACTTC.